This T cell receptor (beta chain) stems from a study of T-cell reconstitution after alpha-beta-depleted transplantation in children. TCRbeta library preparation incorporated unique molecular identifiers. MiXCR, applied by TCRdb to the PCR reads, yields one record per CDR3 protein. The sample shows about 200,000 distinct CDR3 sequences, 5% to 6.5% of them seen only once. The V and J ends lost 0 bases and 6 bases respectively, with 11 bases between them. The CDR3 totals 14 residues. Germline V gives CDR1 LGHNA, CDR2 YNFKEQ. The chain uses TRBV4-2 and TRBJ1-1; D may be TRBD1 (6 bases). This sequence originates from a girl under two years old with combined immunodeficiency, due to receive a stem cell transplant. The source was PBMCs, collected before TCRalphabeta/CD19-depleted stem cell transplant. CDR3: CASSQDWGAPEAFF. DNA for the CDR3: TGTGCCAGCAGCCAAGATTGGGGGGCCCCTGAAGCTTTCTTT.